This T cell receptor (beta chain) appears in the sequencing data of a study of T cell repertoires in cytomegalovirus infection (dated by TCRdb to the late 2010s). Context from the whole study: The HLA type of each donor mattered for the analysis, because public TCR beta signatures pointed to carriage of CMV infection along with the matching HLA type. Overall study results and their limits: The ex vivo response was dominated by HLA-C-restricted CMV-specific TCR beta clonotypes, which also provided the single most frequent clonotype in two of eight donors. In both this cohort and an independent cohort of 300 to 450 donors, the cumulative frequency of public TCR beta family members distinguished carriers of CMV infection plus the relevant HLA type.

The data were produced on an Illumina HiSeq 1500. The public reads were reanalyzed by TCRdb: fastp trimming at Q25, MiXCR alignment, in-frame beta chains only. Merged by CDR3 protein, the rows form single entries marked with the most common genes and DNA. The table for this sample lists approximately 250,000 distinct CDR3 sequences; roughly an eighth of them were counted only once. Around 1.6% of the sample is taken by the ten largest. The sample holds many counts of this clonotype. Its antigen remains unidentified. Qualities for individual bases were not recorded, and no much larger clone is one base off. Based on the germline V gene, the CDR1 and CDR2 sequences are SGHTA and FQGNSA. Spanning cysteine to phenylalanine, the CDR3 consists of 16 amino acids. Just CDR3 DNA is preserved here, 48 bases in frame from base 1. Clipping removes 1 base from V and 13 bases from J, with 11 as the unmatched junction base count.

The receptor comes from a human donor in good health (CMV status not recorded). Some clones in this sample may be carry-over from other donors' samples. This receptor chain uses TRBV7-2 and TRBJ2-7; 15 middle bases align to TRBD2. The specimen was PBMCs. The DNA sequence is as follows: TGTGCCAGCAGCTTAGACGCATTGGGACTAGCGGGAGGAAAATACTTC. Its coded protein is CASSLDALGLAGGKYF.